The rows below give T cell receptor beta chains drawn from one sample of a study of identical twins. TCRdb called the 5' RACE reads again in MiXCR, with one record for every CDR3 protein. Of hundreds of thousands of distinct CDR3 sequences in the sample, 8.5% to 9.5% were seen once. This same sample was also part of a study on yellow fever vaccine responses in identical twins.

Sequenced sample: PBMCs. These receptors came from a woman in her late teens or twenties in good health. Each CDR3 is given with its conserved first and last residue. D genes are given only for firm matches. Size is omitted from some rows. Given values are once, few, many or a class for expanded clones.

D	J	V	size	DNA	CDR3
-	TRBJ2-3	TRBV20-1	-	TGCAGTGCTGGCTCGGCAGATACGCAGTATTTT	CSAGSADTQYF
TRBD2	TRBJ2-3	TRBV15	few	TGTGCCACCAGCAGGACTATAGCGGGAGTTAGCACAGATACGCAGTATTTT	CATSRTIAGVSTDTQYF
-	TRBJ2-5	TRBV6-1	-	TGTGCCAGCAGTGACGTCCAGTACTTC	CASSDVQYF
-	TRBJ2-1	TRBV11-2	few	TGTGCCAGCAGCCCGGTGTCCTACAATGAGCAGTTCTTC	CASSPVSYNEQFF
-	TRBJ2-3	TRBV5-1	few	TGCGCCAGCAGCAGGGGGACTGCCGCGGGGGATACGCAGTATTTT	CASSRGTAAGDTQYF
-	TRBJ2-2	TRBV3-1	many	TGTGCCAGCAGCCAAGATTTAGCGAACACCGGGGAGCTGTTTTTT	CASSQDLANTGELFF
-	TRBJ1-1	TRBV7-2	-	TGTGCCAGCAGCTTTACACAGAACACTGAAGCTTTCTTT	CASSFTQNTEAFF
-	TRBJ2-2	TRBV25-1	-	TGTGCCAGCAGCGAAGACGGTAGGGACACCGGGGAGCTGTTTTTT	CASSEDGRDTGELFF
-	TRBJ2-3	TRBV29-1	few	TGCAGCGTTGGAGACGGAGACGTTACGCAGTATTTT	CSVGDGDVTQYF
-	TRBJ2-7	TRBV24-1	many	TGTGCCACCAGTGATTTAACCGGGGTCGAGCAGTACTTC	CATSDLTGVEQYF
TRBD2	TRBJ2-1	TRBV5-6	few	TGTGCCAGCAGCTGGGATATAGGACTAGCGGGATCAAATGAGCAGTTCTTC	CASSWDIGLAGSNEQFF
TRBD2	TRBJ2-1	TRBV10-3	-	TGTGCCATCAGTCCACTAGCGGGGGGGCCAAGTGAGCAGTTCTTC	CAISPLAGGPSEQFF
TRBD2	TRBJ2-1	TRBV20-1	-	TGCAGTGCTAGGTCCCCGCAGACTAGCGGGATTATCTACAATGAGCAGTTCTTC	CSARSPQTSGIIYNEQFF
-	TRBJ1-1	TRBV5-1	many	TGCGCCAGCAGCTTGGGCCTCTTGAACACTGAAGCTTTCTTT	CASSLGLLNTEAFF
-	TRBJ1-5	TRBV6-1	many	TGTGCCAGCAGTCTCCACAAGATCAATCAGCCCCAGCATTTT	CASSLHKINQPQHF
-	TRBJ2-7	TRBV9	many	TGTGCCAGCAGCGTAGCCGGCGATACCGGCTACGAGCAGTACTTC	CASSVAGDTGYEQYF
-	TRBJ1-1	TRBV28	few	TGTGCCAGCAGAGGACTCGGACGGGAGAACACTGAAGCTTTCTTT	CASRGLGRENTEAFF
-	TRBJ2-5	TRBV6-5	-	TGTGCCAGCAGTTACTCGATGATCCAAGAGACCCAGTACTTC	CASSYSMIQETQYF
-	TRBJ2-3	TRBV7-2	many	TGTGCCAGCAGCTTATCACATCCCCGGAGCGCGCAGTATTTT	CASSLSHPRSAQYF
-	TRBJ2-5	TRBV23-1	-	TGCGCCAGCAGTCATTGGGTGGAGACCCAGTACTTC	CASSHWVETQYF
-	TRBJ2-7	TRBV12-3/TRBV12-4	many	TGTGCCAGCAGTCCGACAGGCGAAAGTTCCTACGAGCAGTACTTC	CASSPTGESSYEQYF
-	TRBJ2-1	TRBV7-2	many	TGTGCCAGCAGACAACCGCGACTAGGGTCCAATGAGCAGTTCTTC	CASRQPRLGSNEQFF
TRBD2	TRBJ2-7	TRBV4-3	few	TGCGCCAGCAGCCAAGATTCCACTAGCGGGTCCTACGAGCAGTACTTC	CASSQDSTSGSYEQYF
TRBD2	TRBJ2-7	TRBV28	many	TGTGCCAGCACCCCGGGAGGGGGAGGGTTTTCCTACGAGCAGTACTTC	CASTPGGGGFSYEQYF
-	TRBJ1-2	TRBV7-2	few	TGTGCCAGCAGCTTAGAAGAATATGGCTACACCTTC	CASSLEEYGYTF
TRBD2	TRBJ2-3	TRBV12-3/TRBV12-4	few	TGTGCCAGCAGTGCTCGACTAGCGGGGGTTACAGATACGCAGTATTTT	CASSARLAGVTDTQYF
TRBD1	TRBJ2-2	TRBV7-2	many	TGTGCCAGCAGCCCACTCGGGACAGCGTCCGGGGAGCTGTTTTTT	CASSPLGTASGELFF
-	TRBJ2-5	TRBV11-1	-	TGTGCCAGCAGCCCGGCCTGGACGATTAGCGGACTTTGGGGAGAGACCCAGTACTTC	CASSPAWTISGLWGETQYF
-	TRBJ2-7	TRBV10-3	many	TGTGCCATCAGTTGGGACACGGACTCCTACGAGCAGTACTTC	CAISWDTDSYEQYF
-	TRBJ2-7	TRBV12-3/TRBV12-4	many	TGTGCCAGCAGTTCTCAGGGGAGAGCGGTCTACGAGCAGTACTTC	CASSSQGRAVYEQYF
-	TRBJ2-2	TRBV12-3/TRBV12-4	many	TGTGCCAGCAGATTAACCGGGGAGCTGTTTTTT	CASRLTGELFF
-	TRBJ1-2	TRBV4-1	few	TGCGCCAGCAGCCAAGTCATCGACGGGGGGCAGGAATTTGGCTACACCTTC	CASSQVIDGGQEFGYTF
-	TRBJ2-1	TRBV15	many	TGTGCCACCAGCAGAGATCGGATCAGCTCCTACAATGAGCAGTTCTTC	CATSRDRISSYNEQFF
-	TRBJ2-3	TRBV5-1	many	TGCGCCAGCAAAGACACAGATACGCAGTATTTT	CASKDTDTQYF
-	TRBJ1-6	TRBV27	few	TGTGCCAGCGGCTCAAGAAATTCACCCCTCCACTTT	CASGSRNSPLHF
-	TRBJ1-2	TRBV7-9	-	TGTGCCAGCAGCTCCGATTTAATTGGTACTTTATATGGCTACACCTTC	CASSSDLIGTLYGYTF
TRBD1	TRBJ1-1	TRBV20-1	few	TGCAGTGCTAGACAGGGGGCCAGTACGCGGAACACTGAAGCTTTCTTT	CSARQGASTRNTEAFF
-	TRBJ1-4	TRBV12-3/TRBV12-4	-	TGTGCCAGCAGCCCTACAGGTGCTGAAAAACTGTTTTTT	CASSPTGAEKLFF
TRBD2	TRBJ2-2	TRBV11-2	-	TGTGCCAGCAGCCCTGGACTAGCGGGACCTTCGAACACCGGGGAGCTGTTTTTT	CASSPGLAGPSNTGELFF
-	TRBJ2-4	TRBV27	few	TGTGCCAGCAGTTCCCCCTCCAGTGCCAAAAACATTCAGTACTTC	CASSSPSSAKNIQYF
TRBD2	TRBJ2-3	TRBV5-1	few	TGCGCCAGCACTCCCCTCAGGGAGGGGACAGATACGCAGTATTTT	CASTPLREGTDTQYF
-	TRBJ1-2	TRBV28	few	TGTGCCAGCAGTTTTTACCCGGGGCAAGGCTACACCTTC	CASSFYPGQGYTF